A selection of T cell receptor beta chains follows, all from one sample in a study of cytotoxic CD8 clonotypes in ibrutinib-treated CLL. Produced via immunoSEQ multiplex PCR; TCRdb's table is partial and in-frame only. The sample consists of about 130,000 clones, approximately 83% of them appearing once. Material: PBMCs, obtained after 24 months of ibrutinib treatment. These receptors were collected from a human donor with chronic lymphocytic leukemia. CDR3s include the opening cysteine and the closing phenylalanine or tryptophan. D genes are given only for firm matches. Rows may omit the clone size; those that give it use once, few, many or a size class.

D	V	size	J	CDR3	DNA
NA	TRBV6-5	NA	TRBJ1-1	CASSTNLGGAFF	TGTGCCAGCAGTACGAATCTCGGGGGAGCTTTCTTT
TRBD2	TRBV28	NA	TRBJ2-5	CASSFLRGGFETQYF	TGTGCCAGCAGTTTTTTGCGGGGGGGCTTTGAGACCCAGTACTTC
NA	TRBV4-1	NA	TRBJ2-7	CASSYEGKGSSYEQYF	TGCGCCAGCAGCTACGAGGGTAAGGGTAGCTCCTACGAGCAGTACTTC
NA	TRBV2	NA	TRBJ1-1	CASSEQRRAGTEAFF	TGTGCCAGCAGTGAACAGCGGCGGGCTGGGACTGAAGCTTTCTTT
NA	TRBV29-1	NA	TRBJ1-5	CSVAEGQNQPQHF	TGCAGCGTTGCTGAGGGGCAGAATCAGCCCCAGCATTTT
NA	TRBV7-9	few	TRBJ2-1	CASSFLGAGANEQFF	TGTGCCAGCAGCTTCCTGGGGGCGGGGGCCAATGAGCAGTTCTTC
TRBD1	TRBV19	NA	TRBJ2-7	CASSRQGSGEQYF	TGTGCCAGTAGTAGACAGGGCAGTGGCGAGCAGTACTTC
TRBD1	TRBV7-2	NA	TRBJ2-7	CASSSTGPYEQYF	TGTGCCAGCAGCTCGACAGGGCCCTACGAGCAGTACTTC
NA	TRBV21-1	NA	TRBJ1-2	CASSRPFKAYGYTF	TGTGCCAGCAGCCGACCTTTCAAAGCCTATGGCTACACCTTC
NA	TRBV10-3	NA	TRBJ2-6	CAISAIAYSGANVLTF	TGTGCCATCAGTGCCATCGCCTACTCTGGGGCCAACGTCCTGACTTTC
NA	TRBV27	NA	TRBJ2-1	CASSLSGGPGIREQFF	TGTGCCAGCAGTTTATCGGGAGGTCCTGGCATACGTGAGCAGTTCTTC
TRBD1	TRBV2	NA	TRBJ2-7	CAGSGTGNEQYF	TGTGCCGGTTCCGGGACAGGAAACGAGCAGTACTTC
TRBD1	TRBV13	once	TRBJ1-2	CASSLVQGAGGYTF	TGTGCCAGCAGCTTGGTACAGGGGGCTGGTGGCTACACCTTC
NA	TRBV21-1	NA	TRBJ2-1	CASSRNLASEREGPRNEQFF	TGTGCCAGCAGCAGAAACCTAGCGAGCGAGCGGGAGGGCCCACGGAATGAGCAGTTCTTC
NA	TRBV7-2	NA	TRBJ2-7	CASSLYYEQYF	TGTGCCAGCAGCTTATACTACGAGCAGTACTTC
TRBD1	TRBV5-1	NA	TRBJ1-1	CASSYGQGSAEAFF	TGCGCCAGCAGCTACGGACAGGGTAGTGCTGAAGCTTTCTTT
TRBD2	TRBV7-2	NA	TRBJ2-7	CASSLGTYGAGNEQYF	TGTGCCAGCAGCTTAGGTACTTATGGAGCGGGAAACGAGCAGTACTTC
NA	TRBV18	NA	TRBJ2-7	CASSPRDTYEQYF	TGTGCCAGCTCACCCAGGGACACCTACGAGCAGTACTTC
NA	TRBV14	NA	TRBJ2-1	CASSQGAGSSYNEQFF	TGTGCCAGCAGCCAAGGTGCGGGGAGCTCCTACAATGAGCAGTTCTTC
NA	TRBV13	NA	TRBJ2-1	CASSLGTLIFEQFF	TGTGCCAGCAGCTTAGGGACACTGATTTTTGAGCAGTTCTTC
NA	TRBV18	NA	TRBJ1-1	CASSPPLGPRTEAFF	TGTGCCAGCTCACCACCCTTGGGGCCGCGGACTGAAGCTTTCTTT
NA	TRBV2	NA	TRBJ2-2	CASTVANTGELFF	TGTGCCAGCACGGTGGCGAACACCGGGGAGCTGTTTTTT
TRBD1	TRBV4-1	NA	TRBJ2-7	CASVDRDRGSYEQYF	TGCGCCAGCGTCGACCGGGACAGGGGCTCCTACGAGCAGTACTTC
TRBD2	TRBV5-8	once	TRBJ2-5	CASSWGRGALQETQYF	TGTGCCAGCAGCTGGGGGCGGGGGGCTCTCCAAGAGACCCAGTACTTC
TRBD2	TRBV6-4	NA	TRBJ2-1	CASSELLAGRNNEQFF	TGTGCCAGCAGTGAACTGCTAGCGGGGAGAAACAATGAGCAGTTCTTC
NA	TRBV7-2	NA	TRBJ1-2	CASSMAGTYGYTF	TGTGCCAGCAGCATGGCAGGAACCTATGGCTACACCTTC
NA	TRBV28	NA	TRBJ2-7	CASSLLRKEQYF	TGTGCCAGCAGTCTGCTTCGTAAGGAGCAGTACTTC
TRBD1	TRBV27	NA	TRBJ2-7	CASRLQQGTTYEQYF	TGTGCCAGCAGGCTCCAACAGGGGACAACCTACGAGCAGTACTTC
TRBD1	TRBV28	NA	TRBJ1-5	CASKVDRVHQPQHF	TGTGCCAGCAAAGTCGACAGGGTACATCAGCCCCAGCATTTT
NA	TRBV19	NA	TRBJ2-7	CASSPPGAGRNEQYF	TGTGCCAGTAGCCCCCCAGGGGCAGGGCGGAACGAGCAGTACTTC
NA	TRBV20-1	NA	TRBJ1-1	CSASFRFEAFF	TGCAGTGCTAGTTTCCGTTTTGAAGCTTTCTTT
TRBD2	TRBV12-5	NA	TRBJ2-2	CASGLGGLAGLTGELFF	TGTGCTAGTGGTTTGGGTGGACTAGCGGGACTCACCGGGGAGCTGTTTTTT
TRBD2	TRBV19	NA	TRBJ2-5	CASSPGHGLAGGPLKETQYF	TGTGCCAGTAGTCCTGGGCACGGACTAGCGGGAGGACCCTTAAAAGAGACCCAGTACTTC
NA	TRBV9	NA	TRBJ2-7	CASSVGGPDYEQYF	TGTGCCAGCAGCGTTGGCGGGCCAGACTACGAGCAGTACTTC
TRBD1	TRBV28	few	TRBJ1-3	CAATTGQLSGNTIYF	TGTGCCGCAACAACGGGACAGCTCTCTGGAAACACCATATATTTT
NA	TRBV13	NA	TRBJ1-3	CASSLIISGNTIYF	TGTGCCAGCAGCTTAATTATTTCGGGGAACACCATATATTTT
NA	TRBV10-3	few	TRBJ2-5	CAISETTGRRETQYF	TGTGCCATCAGTGAAACCACAGGGAGGCGGGAGACCCAGTACTTC
NA	TRBV7-3	NA	TRBJ2-7	CASSLTEWAEQYF	TGTGCCAGCAGCTTGACCGAGTGGGCCGAGCAGTACTTC
TRBD1	TRBV4-2	NA	TRBJ1-2	CASSPRGQVSGGYTF	TGTGCCAGCAGCCCCAGGGGACAGGTCTCGGGCGGCTACACCTTC
NA	TRBV5-1	NA	TRBJ2-4	CASSLDPRPTGPPAKNIQYF	TGCGCCAGCAGCTTGGACCCCCGACCTACAGGTCCTCCCGCCAAAAACATTCAGTACTTC